These T cell receptor beta chains were read from a single sample in a study of T cell repertoires in cytomegalovirus infection. TCRdb recomputed calls from the reads with MiXCR, one row per CDR3 protein. The sample lists under 300,000 distinct CDR3 sequences; about 17% were seen once. The specimen was CD8+ T cells from PBMCs. These receptors came from a human donor in good health (CMV status not recorded). Some clones in this sample may be carry-over from other donors' samples. Both conserved end residues are part of each CDR3. A D gene is named only where the DNA matches it firmly. Size is omitted from some rows. Given values are once, few, many or a class for expanded clones.

TRBJ1-1 | many | - | TRBV7-9 | TGTGCCAGCCAAGAGGGCTACGGAAACACTGAAGCTTTCTTT | CASQEGYGNTEAFF
TRBJ1-4 | - | - | TRBV2 | TGTGCCACCAAGGGGTCAACTAATAAAAAACTGTTTTTT | CATKGSTNKKLFF
TRBJ2-3 | - | - | TRBV11-2 | TGTGCCAGCAGCTCCGGGACCGCTCTAGATACGCAGTATTTT | CASSSGTALDTQYF
TRBJ1-1 | - | TRBD1 | TRBV7-2 | TGTGCCAGCAGCTTACCGTCAGGGGGGCATCACACTGAAGCTTTCTTT | CASSLPSGGHHTEAFF
TRBJ1-1 | - | TRBD1 | TRBV4-2 | TGTGCCAGCAGCCAAGCTAAAACAGGGGGCACTGAAGCTTTCTTT | CASSQAKTGGTEAFF
TRBJ2-5 | many | TRBD2 | TRBV7-6 | TGTGCCAGCAGCGTACTAGCGCCGGAGACCCAGTACTTC | CASSVLAPETQYF
TRBJ1-6 | many | - | TRBV7-2 | TGTGCCAGCAGCTTAGCGCCGTGGAGCTCCTATAATTCACCCCTCCACTTT | CASSLAPWSSYNSPLHF
TRBJ2-1 | - | - | TRBV20-1 | TGCAGTGCTAGAGTAGATGCGATAAGCTCCTACAATGAGCAGTTCTTC | CSARVDAISSYNEQFF
TRBJ2-2 | - | - | TRBV19 | TGTGCCAGTAGTATTTTATTGGGCAGGGAGAACACCGGGGAGCTGTTTTTT | CASSILLGRENTGELFF
TRBJ2-3 | few | TRBD1 | TRBV18 | TGTGCCAGCTCACCGGGGACAGGGTCGGTGACAGATACGCAGTATTTT | CASSPGTGSVTDTQYF
TRBJ2-7 | few | TRBD1 | TRBV7-2 | TGTGCCAGCAGCTTATACCCCGCGCCGGACAGGGGGAGCTACGAGCAGTACTTC | CASSLYPAPDRGSYEQYF
TRBJ1-1 | few | - | TRBV29-1 | TGCAGCTCACAGCAGATGAACACTGAAGCTTTCTTT | CSSQQMNTEAFF
TRBJ1-2 | - | - | TRBV29-1 | TGCAGCGTTGAAGATCAAGGGGGTGATTATGGCTACACCTTC | CSVEDQGGDYGYTF
TRBJ2-4 | few | - | TRBV5-1 | TGCGCCAGCAGCTTGGAGGGGTCAGACATTCAGTACTTC | CASSLEGSDIQYF
TRBJ1-2 | - | - | TRBV19 | TGTGCCAGTAGTCACGGCCCTCTTCTACCCTATGGCTACACCTTC | CASSHGPLLPYGYTF
TRBJ1-6 | few | TRBD1 | TRBV2 | TGTGCCAGCAGCCCCGACAGGGAGAGTTCACCCCTCCACTTT | CASSPDRESSPLHF
TRBJ2-2 | - | - | TRBV2 | TGTGCCAGCAGTGAGGAGACAGGGAACACCGGGGAGCTGTTTTTT | CASSEETGNTGELFF
TRBJ1-2 | many | - | TRBV12-3/TRBV12-4 | TGTGCCAGCAGTTTACCCAGGGAAGGTGGCTACACCTTC | CASSLPREGGYTF
TRBJ2-7 | - | TRBD1 | TRBV20-1 | TGCAGTGCCACTAGGACAGGGGAGTACGAGCAGTACTTC | CSATRTGEYEQYF
TRBJ2-5 | few | TRBD1 | TRBV7-8 | TGTGCCAGCAGCGCCGATGACAGGGAAGATGGGACCCAGTACTTC | CASSADDREDGTQYF
TRBJ2-5 | - | - | TRBV6-1 | TGTGCCAGCAGTGGAATCTCGGGAGAGACCCAGTACTTC | CASSGISGETQYF
TRBJ2-1 | many | - | TRBV7-2 | TGTGCCAGCAGCCCGAACCTAATTAACGACGCAGCGATATACAATGAGCAGTTCTTC | CASSPNLINDAAIYNEQFF
TRBJ1-6 | few | - | TRBV28 | TGTGCCAGCAGTTTATCCCACAGCATGGCGAGCTCCTATAATTCACCCCTCCACTTT | CASSLSHSMASSYNSPLHF
TRBJ2-3 | - | - | TRBV19 | TGTGCCAGTAGTTTTCTGCTCACAGATACGCAGTATTTT | CASSFLLTDTQYF
TRBJ2-7 | - | - | TRBV2 | TGTGCCAGCAGTGTTTGGGACACCTCCTACGAGCAGTACTTC | CASSVWDTSYEQYF
TRBJ2-1 | many | TRBD2 | TRBV7-2 | TGTGCCAGCGGGGGGGCCTACAATGAGCAGTTCTTC | CASGGAYNEQFF
TRBJ2-3 | - | - | TRBV27 | TGTGCCAGCAGTTTATCCACACTTGCAGATACGCAGTATTTT | CASSLSTLADTQYF
TRBJ2-7 | - | TRBD2 | TRBV3-1 | TGTGCCAGCAGCCATGAGACCGGGACTAGCGGGGGGGCCATCTTCGAGCAGTACTTC | CASSHETGTSGGAIFEQYF
TRBJ2-1 | few | - | TRBV7-2 | TGTGCCAGCAGCTTAGGGGTTAACTCCTACAATGAGCAGTTCTTC | CASSLGVNSYNEQFF
TRBJ2-6 | few | TRBD1 | TRBV14 | TGTGCCAGCAGCCATTTCTTGGGACAGGGCCACTCTGGGGCCAACGTCCTGACTTTC | CASSHFLGQGHSGANVLTF
TRBJ2-5 | - | TRBD1 | TRBV6-1 | TGTGCCAGCAGTAACACAGGGGGCGCGGAGACCCAGTACTTC | CASSNTGGAETQYF
TRBJ1-1 | - | - | TRBV19 | TGTGCCAGTAGTACCGGACAGATCACTGAAGCTTTCTTT | CASSTGQITEAFF
TRBJ1-3 | few | TRBD1 | TRBV7-9 | TGTGCCAGCAGCTCGTTAAACCCGGACAGGACCAATGGAAACACCATATATTTT | CASSSLNPDRTNGNTIYF
TRBJ1-5 | - | - | TRBV20-1 | TGCAGTGCTAGATGGGGCAGCCTGGGGCCCCAGCATTTT | CSARWGSLGPQHF
TRBJ1-6 | many | - | TRBV6-2/TRBV6-3 | TGTGCCAGCAGCCACCGTTTGGCCACCGGGGCCACCTATAATTCACCCCTCCACTTT | CASSHRLATGATYNSPLHF
TRBJ2-3 | few | - | TRBV28 | TGTGCCAGCAGTTTGACACTAGGGGCCACAGATACGCAGTATTTT | CASSLTLGATDTQYF
TRBJ2-7 | many | - | TRBV2 | TGTGCCAGCAGTGATTTTTACGGGCCCTACGAGCAGTACTTC | CASSDFYGPYEQYF
TRBJ1-6 | - | - | TRBV13 | TGTGCCAGCAGCTTGGCAGACAGTTCACCCCTCCACTTT | CASSLADSSPLHF
TRBJ2-3 | - | TRBD2 | TRBV7-2 | TGTGCCAGCAGCACCCCCATCGGAGGCGGGGGGGCCTTAACAGATACGCAGTATTTT | CASSTPIGGGGALTDTQYF
TRBJ1-6 | - | - | TRBV7-2 | TGTGCCAGCAGCTTAGAAGGGGACTGGGGGTCACCCCTCCACTTT | CASSLEGDWGSPLHF
TRBJ1-4 | - | - | TRBV13 | TGTGCCAGCAGCTTTGGAACAGGGTCAACTAATGAAAAACTGTTTTTT | CASSFGTGSTNEKLFF
TRBJ2-2 | - | - | TRBV5-6 | TGTGCCAGCAGCTTGGAACTTCCGGGGCCCACCGGGGAGCTGTTTTTT | CASSLELPGPTGELFF
TRBJ2-1 | - | TRBD1 | TRBV7-9 | TGTGCCAGCAGCTCGCCGGACAGGGCCCACAATGAGCAGTTCTTC | CASSSPDRAHNEQFF
TRBJ1-2 | - | - | TRBV10-3 | TGTGCCATCAGTGAGGGGGGGCTGAGAGGCGATTTCTATGGCTACACCTTC | CAISEGGLRGDFYGYTF
TRBJ2-3 | many | TRBD2 | TRBV10-3 | TGTGCCATCAAGACTAGCGGGGGCTATAGCACAGATACGCAGTATTTT | CAIKTSGGYSTDTQYF
TRBJ1-6 | many | - | TRBV6-2/TRBV6-3 | TGTGCCAGCAGTTTCGGATTCTATAATTCACCCCTCCACTTT | CASSFGFYNSPLHF
TRBJ2-3 | - | TRBD2 | TRBV11-2 | TGTGCCAGCAGCGACCAATTTGGTAGCGGGGGCGCAGATACGCAGTATTTT | CASSDQFGSGGADTQYF
TRBJ1-5 | few | TRBD1 | TRBV28 | TGTGCCAGCAGTTTATACGGGACAGATAGCAATCAGCCCCAGCATTTT | CASSLYGTDSNQPQHF
TRBJ2-1 | - | TRBD2 | TRBV5-4 | TGTGCCAGCAGTCTAGCGGGGGGGTTAAGCTCCTACAATGAGCAGTTCTTC | CASSLAGGLSSYNEQFF
TRBJ2-4 | many | TRBD1 | TRBV28 | TGTGCCAGCAGCCCGGGACAGGGTAGAACCAAAAACATTCAGTACTTC | CASSPGQGRTKNIQYF
TRBJ1-1 | many | - | TRBV20-1 | TGCAGTGCTAGAGACCATAGGCGGGGGATCACTGAAGCTTTCTTT | CSARDHRRGITEAFF
TRBJ2-1 | many | TRBD2 | TRBV7-9 | TGTGCCAGCAGCTTCTCAGCGGGGGGGCGGAATGAGCAGTTCTTC | CASSFSAGGRNEQFF
TRBJ2-5 | few | - | TRBV6-5 | TGTGCCAGCAGTTATGGACAGCAAGAGACCCAGTACTTC | CASSYGQQETQYF
TRBJ2-7 | - | - | TRBV7-3 | TGTGCCAGCAGCTTATCGCAGGGTGCCCCCTACGAGCAGTACTTC | CASSLSQGAPYEQYF
TRBJ1-1 | many | - | TRBV7-9 | TGTGCCAGCAGCCCCGTCCTCGGGGAAAACACTGAAGCTTTCTTT | CASSPVLGENTEAFF
TRBJ2-1 | many | TRBD2 | TRBV7-6 | TGTGCCAGCAGCTTGGGCTTAGCGGGGCCAAACAATGAGCAGTTCTTC | CASSLGLAGPNNEQFF
TRBJ2-7 | - | TRBD1 | TRBV29-1 | TGCAGCGTTGAAGGTTTCGCCGGACAGGGGAACGAGCAGTACTTC | CSVEGFAGQGNEQYF
TRBJ1-1 | many | TRBD1 | TRBV6-1 | TGTGCCAGCAGTGATGGGACAGGCTTTGAAGCTTTCTTT | CASSDGTGFEAFF
TRBJ1-5 | - | - | TRBV23-1 | TGCGCCAGCAGTCAATTCAGGAAGGGTCAGCCCCAGCATTTT | CASSQFRKGQPQHF